This T cell receptor (beta chain) was identified during a study of CD8 T cells in ankylosing spondylitis. Whole-study results and caveats: Clones linked to the disease showed a CD8+ phenotype. They occurred at relatively low frequencies in peripheral blood. Reported data indicate significant enrichment of disease-linked clones within matched ankylosing spondylitis synovial fluid. Existing reports had already noted some motif variants in reactive arthritis synovial fluid and blood.

The CDR3 runs to 15 residues. From germline, CDR1 is LNHNV and CDR2 YYDKDF (reference sequence). Trimming at V came to 0 bases and at J to 6 bases, leaving 6 bases not matched to a gene. Ten or more counts support this clonotype. Its antigen remains unknown. Molecular-barcoded quantitative 5'-RACE produced these TCR beta libraries. One entry per CDR3 protein, called by TCRdb with MiXCR from the 5' RACE reads. The sample comprises some 220,000 distinct CDR3 sequences, over 7% of which are singletons, and 4.8% rests with the top ten. Sequencing used blood, either unsorted or a sorted T cell fraction (not recorded which). This TCR was recovered from a female donor with ankylosing spondylitis or in good health (not recorded which). The chain couples TRBV15 to TRBJ2-7, with TRBD2 identical over 9 bases. The CDR3 reads CATSRDSGRTIEQYF. For the CDR3, the DNA is TGTGCCACCAGCAGAGATAGCGGGAGAACCATCGAGCAGTACTTC.